Each of the 21 T cell receptor beta chains below was sequenced from the same sample in a study of T-cell memory formation after mild COVID-19. TCRdb independently ran MiXCR on the 5' RACE reads; one entry per CDR3 protein. This table has over 130,000 distinct CDR3 sequences, 13% to 15% appearing once. The sample comprised PBMCs or a T cell subset sorted from them (not recorded which). The receptors stem from an adult woman who had mild COVID-19 (a few samples of this study predate the infection). Cell type and time point are not known.

This clonotype was seen more than once but under ten times. V and J are TRBV11-2 and TRBJ2-3; TRBD2 might be the D (5 bases). The germline gives CDR1 SGHAT, CDR2 FQNNGV. V was clipped by 6 bases and J by 6 bases, with 13 bases between them. This CDR3 has 13 amino acids. CDR3 sequence (DNA): TGTGCCAGCAGTCTCCTGGACTCGGATACGCAGTATTTT. Its translation is CASSLLDSDTQYF.

This chain links TRBV29-1 with TRBJ2-1; D is perhaps TRBD1 (6 bases). With 8 bases removed from V and 3 bases from J, the gap between germline ends came to 11 bases. The CDR3 runs 12 residues. CDR1 is SQVTM, CDR2 ANQGSEA, per germline. CDR3: CSSRDIYNEQFF. The DNA of the CDR3 is TGCAGCTCCCGGGACATCTACAATGAGCAGTTCTTC.

The chain is built from TRBV5-4 and TRBJ1-1; tentatively, D is TRBD1 (5 bases). The ends were cut back, 4 bases at V and 0 bases at J, with 16 bases in the middle. This CDR3 region has 16 residues. Germline V CDR1 and CDR2: SGHNT, YYREEE (reference sequence). The CDR3 DNA sequence: TGTGCCAGCAGCCCCCCTTCTTTGGGGGTGAACACTGAAGCTTTCTTT. This sequence encodes CASSPPSLGVNTEAFF.

V gene TRBV6-5 combines with J gene TRBJ2-5; TRBD1 aligns across 7 bases. The length of the CDR3 is 15 residues. V shed 9 bases, J shed 3 bases, and the junction held 13 bases outside the gene matches. Germline CDR1 and CDR2: MNHEY and SVGAGI. CDR3 nucleotides: TGTGCCAGTACCCCCCGGGACAGTAACAAAGAGACCCAGTACTTC. This gives the protein CASTPRDSNKETQYF.

The J gene is TRBJ2-2, the V gene TRBV6-5; unclear D gene. V shed 7 bases and J shed 0 bases, with 6 bases lying between them. This CDR3 region has 13 residues. Germline assignment: CDR1 MNHEY and CDR2 SVGAGI. CDR3 nucleotides: TGTGCCAGCACCCAAGCGAACACCGGGGAGCTGTTTTTT. Protein: CASTQANTGELFF.

At least ten counts were recorded for this clonotype. This rearrangement joins TRBV4-2 to TRBJ2-1; 13 bases line up with TRBD2. The V gene's germline CDR1 is LGHNA and CDR2 YNFKEQ. Trimming took 0 bases from V and 7 from J; bases not matched to a gene: 15. CDR3 length equals 20 residues. This chain's CDR3 is CASSQDYPTSGRAVVNEQFF. In nucleotides, the CDR3 is TGTGCCAGCAGCCAAGATTACCCAACTAGCGGGAGGGCCGTGGTAAATGAGCAGTTCTTC.

This clonotype occurred a few times. The chain has TRBV10-3 and TRBJ2-7; 7 nucleotides match TRBD1. Germline V gene lookup returns CDR1 ENHRY and CDR2 SYGVKD. The CDR3 is made up of 12 amino acids. The V gene end was trimmed by 9 bases and the J gene end by 2 bases; junction bases not matched to a gene: 4. The CDR3 DNA sequence: TGTGCCATACAGACAGGGACCTACGAGCAGTACTTC. Translation gives CAIQTGTYEQYF.

The CDR3 reads CASSGSTGGVIRTQYF. In DNA, the CDR3 is TGTGCCAGCAGCGGCAGTACGGGGGGGGTCATTCGGACCCAGTACTTC. This chain connects TRBV7-9 to TRBJ2-5; TRBD2 matches at 8 bases. CDR3 size: 16 residues. V was clipped by 5 bases and J by 7 bases; unmatched bases: 15. Germline CDR1 is SEHNR and CDR2 is FQNEAQ (reference sequence).

This clonotype has just a few counts. The gene calls are TRBV13 and TRBJ2-5; TRBD2 matches at 8 bases. CDR1 and CDR2 (germline): PRHDT, FYEKMQ (reference sequence). The CDR3 loop spans 14 amino acids. The ends lost 5 bases at V and 5 bases at J; junction bases unmatched: 7. This chain's CDR3 is CASSLTERGETQYF. In DNA form, the CDR3 reads TGTGCCAGCAGCCTAACCGAGCGGGGGGAGACCCAGTACTTC.

This clonotype was recorded a few times. The CDR3 region has the DNA TGTGCCAGCAGTCTACCTACCTCCTACTACGAGCAGTACTTC. It is translated as CASSLPTSYYEQYF. The chain is built from TRBV6-2 or TRBV6-3 and TRBJ2-7; the D is unclear. Germline V lookup: CDR1 MNHEY, CDR2 SVGEGT. The CDR3 extends over 14 amino acids. The germline V and J ends were trimmed by 5 bases and 3 bases, with 14 bases remaining between them.

The genes are TRBV15 and TRBJ1-1; 10 nucleotides line up with TRBD1. CDR1 and CDR2 from the germline V gene are LNHNV and YYDKDF (reference sequence). Trimming removed 5 bases from V and 0 bases from J; junction bases left unmatched: 6. The CDR3 covers 16 residues. The DNA of the CDR3 is TGTGCCACCAGCCCTCGGGACAGGGGCCTGAACACTGAAGCTTTCTTT. Its translation is CATSPRDRGLNTEAFF.

The table lists this clonotype with a few counts. The CDR3: CASSTKWDRGAYNEQFF. The CDR3 DNA reads as TGTGCCAGCAGCACTAAATGGGACAGGGGGGCATACAATGAGCAGTTCTTC. This chain uses TRBV7-9 with TRBJ2-1, with 11 nucleotides matching TRBD1. The junction had 10 bases not matched to a gene; V was cut back by 5 bases and J by 4 bases. The CDR3 is made up of 17 amino acids. Germline V gene sequence: CDR1 SEHNR, CDR2 FQNEAQ (reference sequence).

The gene calls are TRBV29-1 and TRBJ1-2; 10 nucleotides match TRBD1. Germline-derived CDR1 and CDR2 are SQVTM and ANQGSEA. The junction had 15 bases not matched to a gene; V was cut back by 7 bases and J by 4 bases. The CDR3 covers 16 residues. The CDR3 here is CSADSILRDRGYGYTF. The CDR3 coding sequence is TGCAGCGCCGACTCGATACTCCGGGACAGGGGCTATGGCTACACCTTC.

This chain links TRBV4-1 with TRBJ2-1, with 14 nucleotides matching TRBD2. Losses at the gene ends were 6 bases for V and 6 bases for J; bases not matched to a gene: 10. From germline, CDR1 is MGHRA and CDR2 YSYEKL. This CDR3 region has 17 residues. The CDR3: CASSPYGTSGSSNEQFF. The CDR3 coding sequence is TGCGCCAGCAGTCCATACGGGACTAGCGGGAGCAGCAATGAGCAGTTCTTC.

The chain couples TRBV30 to TRBJ2-7; tentative D call: TRBD2 (7 bases). This CDR3 is built from 14 residues. Germline V CDR1 and CDR2: GTSNPN, SVGIG (reference sequence). Between the trimmed V and J ends, which lost 0 bases and 5 bases, there was a span of 14 bases. CDR3 in DNA: TGTGCCTGGAGTGTATCGGGGGGCTGGAACGAGCAGTACTTC. Translated: CAWSVSGGWNEQYF.

This clonotype has a handful of counts. The V gene is TRBV2, the J gene TRBJ2-5; D gene unclear. The V end lost 6 bases, the J end lost 2 bases, and 10 bases lay between the germline ends. The germline gives CDR1 SNHLY, CDR2 FYNNEI. CDR3 length: 13 residues. The DNA of the CDR3 is TGTGCCAGCAGAGCCGGTACTCAAGAGACCCAGTACTTC. Encoded protein: CASRAGTQETQYF.

This clonotype was counted only a few times. The rearrangement joins TRBV29-1 to TRBJ2-7, with TRBD1 matching over 8 bases. The CDR3 runs to 13 residues. Per the germline V gene, CDR1 is SQVTM and CDR2 is ANQGSEA. Trimming removed 2 bases from V and 4 bases from J; junction bases left unmatched: 4. CDR3: CSVESGQGYEQYF. The CDR3 coding sequence is TGCAGCGTTGAATCCGGACAGGGATACGAGCAGTACTTC.

In this sample, this clonotype turned up many times. The chain recombines TRBV3-1 with TRBJ2-3; 9 bases match TRBD2. This CDR3 comprises 17 residues. V trimming: 0 bases; J trimming: 2 bases; junction bases outside the gene matches: 6. Germline CDR1 reads LGHDT; CDR2 reads YNNKEL (reference sequence). The CDR3 is CASSQEQAGGDTDTQYF. The CDR3 DNA is TGTGCCAGCAGCCAAGAACAAGCGGGGGGCGACACAGATACGCAGTATTTT.

The table lists this clonotype with a few counts. The V gene is TRBV4-1, the J gene TRBJ1-1; D ambiguous. The CDR3 is 14 residues long. Germline CDR1 and CDR2: MGHRA and YSYEKL. V lost 0 bases and J 12 bases, leaving 17 bases between the germline ends. The CDR3 region is CASSQERTGSFPFF. In DNA, the CDR3 is TGCGCCAGCAGCCAAGAGCGAACCGGGAGTTTCCCTTTCTTT.

This clonotype was recorded a few times. The chain combines TRBV19 with TRBJ1-5, with 7 nucleotides matching TRBD1. From germline, CDR1 is LNHDA and CDR2 SQIVND (reference sequence). This CDR3 has 14 residues. Trimming took 8 bases from V and 7 from J; bases not matched to a gene: 11. The DNA of the CDR3 is TGTGCCAGTTCCCTCGATATCAGGGGGCAGCCCCAGCATTTT. This codes for CASSLDIRGQPQHF.

This clonotype has just a few counts. This chain joins TRBV6-5 and TRBJ2-5, with 13 positions matching TRBD2. The CDR3 runs 20 residues. J gave up 0 bases and V 6 bases, and 16 bases lay outside the gene matches. Looked up from germline, CDR1 is MNHEY and CDR2 is SVGAGI. Here the CDR3 DNA reads TGTGCCAGCAGCCCCAGGGGGAGACTAGCGGGGGGTCCGTACCAAGAGACCCAGTACTTC. This translates into CASSPRGRLAGGPYQETQYF.